Listed here are 24 T cell receptor beta chains from one sample, sequenced in a study of OX40 agonist ivuxolimab in advanced cancers. TCRdb keeps only in-frame clones here, not all; method: immunoSEQ multiplex PCR. Of 30,000 to 40,000 clones in the sample, 89% were seen once. The sample consisted of CD4+ or CD8+ T cells sorted from blood, taken in a trial of the OX40 agonist ivuxolimab. These receptors were collected from an adult with an advanced solid tumor such as melanoma, head and neck, liver or kidney cancer.

As concerns this clone: At the DNA level, this CDR3 is encoded by other sequences in the same sample as well. V is TRBV4-1 and J is TRBJ2-7; TRBD2 aligns across 9 bases. Germline CDR1 is MGHRA and CDR2 is YSYEKL. This CDR3 region has 16 residues. Unmatched junction bases numbered 4, after V lost 0 bases and J lost 1 base. Written as DNA, the CDR3 is TGCGCCAGCAGCCAAGAGTATAGCGGGAGTTCCTACGAGCAGTACTTC. Amino acid sequence: CASSQEYSGSSYEQYF.

This clone is judged large. The chain has TRBV11-2 and TRBJ2-5, with D hard to call. CDR3 length: 12 residues. Trimming cost V 6 bases and J 5 bases, with 10 bases left between them. Germline CDR1 SGHAT, CDR2 FQNNGV. In nucleotides, the CDR3 is TGTGCCAGCAGGGGGATTGTGGAGACCCAGTACTTC. Encoded protein: CASRGIVETQYF.

This chain joins TRBV7-9 and TRBJ2-7, with 8 bases lining up with TRBD2. The CDR3 runs to 13 residues. Per germline, CDR1 SEHNR and CDR2 FQNEAQ (reference sequence). J gave up 3 bases and V 5 bases, and 3 bases lay outside the gene matches. This CDR3 is CASSLGGGYEQYF. CDR3 DNA sequence: TGTGCCAGCAGCCTCGGGGGGGGCTACGAGCAGTACTTC.

CDR3 residues: CASSDVPGLAGGTETQYF. Here the CDR3 DNA reads TGTGCCAGCTCAGACGTCCCGGGACTAGCGGGGGGCACGGAGACCCAGTACTTC. The V gene is TRBV18, the J gene TRBJ2-5; 15 bases map to TRBD2. V lost 5 bases to trimming and J lost 5 bases; unmatched junction nucleotides: 12. Germline lookup yields CDR1 KGHSH and CDR2 LQKENI. CDR3 length equals 18 residues.

The CDR3 is CASRKQGLSGNTIYF. Here the CDR3 DNA reads TGTGCCAGCAGGAAACAGGGGCTCTCTGGAAACACCATATATTTT. J is TRBJ1-3 and V is TRBV28; 7 bases map to TRBD1. V dropped 6 bases and J dropped 0; count of bases not matched to a gene: 5. Germline V gives CDR1 MDHEN, CDR2 SYDVKM. This CDR3 spans 15 amino acids.

This clone occurred a few times. J is TRBJ2-3 and V is TRBV11-3; 11 bases align to TRBD2. Unmatched junction bases numbered 4, after V lost 5 bases and J lost 0 bases. CDR1 is SGHNT, CDR2 YENEEA, per germline. The CDR3 length is 16 residues. In DNA form, the CDR3 reads TGTGCCAGCAGCCCGCTAGCGGGGGGAAGCACAGATACGCAGTATTTT. Protein sequence: CASSPLAGGSTDTQYF.

This chain connects TRBV6-6 to TRBJ1-2; 9 bases map to TRBD1. The CDR3 spans 12 residues. Germline V gene data show CDR1 as MNHNY and CDR2 as SVGAGI (reference sequence). J lost 6 bases, V lost 10 bases, and 6 bases had no gene match. The CDR3, as DNA: TGTGCCACGTCCGGGACAGGGAATGGCTACACCTTC. It encodes CATSGTGNGYTF.

The gene calls are TRBV6-1 and TRBJ2-7; the D gene is possibly TRBD2 (6 bases). V shed 8 bases and J shed 4 bases, with 18 bases lying between them. The CDR3 runs to 14 residues. CDR1 and CDR2 from the germline V gene are MNHNS and SASEGT. DNA for the CDR3: TGTGCCAGCGGTCGGGAGAGGCATACTTACGAGCAGTACTTC. It encodes CASGRERHTYEQYF.

This chain joins TRBV13 and TRBJ2-6; 7 bases match TRBD1. The CDR3 covers 15 residues. Germline CDR1 is PRHDT and CDR2 is FYEKMQ (reference sequence). The V gene end was trimmed by 5 bases and the J gene end by 2 bases; junction bases not matched to a gene: 3. CDR3 protein: CASSLDRAGANVLTF. DNA of the CDR3: TGTGCCAGCAGCCTCGACAGGGCTGGGGCCAACGTCCTGACTTTC.

This rearrangement joins TRBV11-2 to TRBJ2-3; D is undetermined. The CDR3 runs to 12 residues. The V end was cut by 1 base, the J end by 6 bases, with 5 bases between. Germline V gene data show CDR1 as SGHAT and CDR2 as FQNNGV. As DNA, the CDR3 is TGTGCCAGCAGCTTAGCGAAGGATACGCAGTATTTT. As protein: CASSLAKDTQYF.

This rearrangement joins TRBV7-2 to TRBJ2-7, with D maybe TRBD2 (6 bases). The CDR3 loop spans 14 amino acids. V was shortened by 4 bases and J by 2 bases, with 12 bases between the two germline ends. Per the germline V gene, CDR1 is SGHTA and CDR2 is FQGNSA. Here the CDR3 reads CASSSGTGAYEQYF. For the CDR3, the DNA is TGTGCCAGCAGCTCCGGGACTGGAGCCTACGAGCAGTACTTC.

The gene calls are TRBV28 and TRBJ1-2; TRBD1 matches at 8 bases. Germline lookup yields CDR1 MDHEN and CDR2 SYDVKM. With V trimmed by 2 bases and J by 2 bases, 4 bases remained unmatched. The CDR3 length is 15 residues. CDR3 DNA sequence: TGTGCCAGCAGTTTACGGGACAGGATGAACTATGGCTACACCTTC. Its protein is CASSLRDRMNYGYTF.

The rearrangement uses TRBV28 and TRBJ2-1; 9 nucleotides align to TRBD2. CDR1 and CDR2 from the germline V gene are MDHEN and SYDVKM. Trimming took 5 bases from V and 0 from J; bases not matched to a gene: 11. The CDR3 runs 18 residues. CDR3 bases: TGTGCCAGCAGTCTACTTGGTAATAGCGGGAGCTCCTACAATGAGCAGTTCTTC. As protein: CASSLLGNSGSSYNEQFF.

This clone occurred a few times. V is TRBV28 and J is TRBJ2-5; possible D gene TRBD2, 6 bases. From germline, CDR1 is MDHEN and CDR2 SYDVKM. The CDR3 is 14 residues long. V was clipped by 5 bases and J by 5 bases, with 15 bases between them. The DNA for the CDR3 is TGTGCCAGCAGTACCCTACGACTAGTCGAGACCCAGTACTTC. It specifies CASSTLRLVETQYF.

V gene TRBV23-1 combines with J gene TRBJ2-1; D is unresolved. TRBV23-1 is classed as an ORF, of uncertain function. V lost 0 bases, J lost 1 base, and 10 bases lay in between. The CDR3 runs 16 residues. The CDR3 protein is CASSQSGLPSYNEQFF. CDR3 DNA: TGCGCCAGCAGTCAATCAGGCCTCCCGTCCTACAATGAGCAGTTCTTC.

This clone was detected only once. The chain has TRBV27 and TRBJ2-7; D may be TRBD1 (6 bases). This CDR3 has 14 residues. Germline-derived CDR1 and CDR2 are MNHEY and SMNVEV (reference sequence). V lost 3 bases, J lost 1 base, and 10 bases lay in between. CDR3 sequence reads: CASSFTGMSYEQYF. Written as DNA, the CDR3 is TGTGCCAGCAGTTTCACAGGGATGTCCTACGAGCAGTACTTC.

The table lists this clone with a count of one. The chain has TRBV5-5 and TRBJ2-7; tentative D call: TRBD2 (6 bases). Trimming cost V 3 bases and J 0 bases, with 13 bases left between them. The CDR3 extends over 15 amino acids. In germline, CDR1 is SGHKS, CDR2 YYEKEE (reference sequence). The CDR3 DNA is TGTGCCAGCAGCTGGGGCGGCGGGGACTCCTACGAGCAGTACTTC. As protein: CASSWGGGDSYEQYF.

The gene calls are TRBV6-1 and TRBJ2-7; D is undetermined. The CDR3 contains 15 residues. Between the trimmed V and J ends, which lost 3 bases and 3 bases, there was a span of 15 bases. In germline, CDR1 is MNHNS, CDR2 SASEGT. The DNA for the CDR3 is TGTGCCAGCAGTGACCCGTGGACCTCGGTCTACGAGCAGTACTTC. Translation gives CASSDPWTSVYEQYF.

The J gene is TRBJ2-3, the V gene TRBV29-1, with D unresolved. Germline loops: CDR1 SQVTM, CDR2 ANQGSEA. This CDR3 region has 11 residues. Trimming cost V 6 bases and J 1 base, with 5 bases left between them. The CDR3 DNA reads as TGCAGCGTAGAGGGCACAGATACGCAGTATTTT. Protein product: CSVEGTDTQYF.

The rearrangement uses TRBV19 and TRBJ2-1; the D gene is possibly TRBD2 (5 bases). CDR3 size: 14 residues. Trimming took 5 bases from V and 1 from J, leaving 9 bases between them. The germline V gene has CDR1 LNHDA and CDR2 SQIVND (reference sequence). The CDR3 region is CASSPRGSYNEQFF. The CDR3 nucleotides read TGTGCCAGTAGTCCCCGGGGATCCTACAATGAGCAGTTCTTC.

This clone was seen once. This chain links TRBV7-9 with TRBJ2-7, with D possibly being TRBD1 or TRBD2 (6 bases each). Germline CDR1 is SEHNR and CDR2 is FQNEAQ (reference sequence). The CDR3 sequence is 13 residues long. V lost 5 bases to trimming and J lost 5 bases, with 13 bases between them. This CDR3 reads CASSPTGAHEQYF. DNA for the CDR3: TGTGCCAGCAGCCCCACGGGGGCTCACGAGCAGTACTTC.

This clone was seen a few times. The same CDR3 can be traced to other DNA sequences in this sample. J is TRBJ2-7 and V is TRBV15, with D maybe TRBD1 (5 bases). This CDR3 contains 14 residues. V was pared by 1 base and J by 4 bases, with 11 bases between. Germline CDR1 is LNHNV and CDR2 is YYDKDF (reference sequence). CDR3 amino acids: CATSRAGSGYEQYF. Here the CDR3 DNA reads TGTGCCACCAGCAGAGCAGGGTCAGGATACGAGCAGTACTTC.

This clone was observed once. This sequence joins TRBV19 and TRBJ1-1; D is unclear. The germline V gene encodes CDR1 LNHDA and CDR2 SQIVND (reference sequence). Trimming shortened V by 1 base and J by 0 bases, and 9 bases separated the two germline ends. CDR3 size: 15 residues. The DNA for the CDR3 is TGTGCCAGTAGTATAGGGCAGACTATGAACACTGAAGCTTTCTTT. Translated, it gives CASSIGQTMNTEAFF.

In DNA, the CDR3 is TGCGCCAGCTCTGAACTAAGCCTCGAGCAGTACTTC. Protein product: CASSELSLEQYF. The chain combines TRBV10-2 with TRBJ2-7; D is unresolved. V was shortened by 8 bases and J by 6 bases, with 14 bases between the two germline ends. The CDR3 runs 12 residues. Germline-derived CDR1 and CDR2 are WSHSY and SAAADI.